This T cell receptor beta chain stems from a study of blood T cell repertoires in COVID-19. The CDR3 contains 12 residues. V was cut by 1 base and J by 8 bases, with 6 bases left in between. Germline assignment: CDR1 LGHDT and CDR2 YNNKEL (reference sequence). Study processing details: Researchers report that nucleated cell counts were estimated from reference gene primer amplification. Generated by immunoSEQ multiplex PCR, the TCRdb table keeps only in-frame clones and is missing some. V, J and clone size were drawn from that table, and D and trimming were deduced from the DNA. The repertoire includes about 50,000 clones, 83% of them detected once, and less than 7% sits in the top ten.

Sequencing was done on a sample of peripheral blood. The rearrangement uses TRBV3-1 (or the pseudogene TRBV3-2) and TRBJ2-1; D unclear. The TCR comes from a woman aged 80 or older with acute or convalescent COVID-19. CDR3 in amino acids: CASSQVGDEQFF. The CDR3, as DNA: TGTGCCAGCAGCCAAGTGGGCGATGAGCAGTTCTTC.